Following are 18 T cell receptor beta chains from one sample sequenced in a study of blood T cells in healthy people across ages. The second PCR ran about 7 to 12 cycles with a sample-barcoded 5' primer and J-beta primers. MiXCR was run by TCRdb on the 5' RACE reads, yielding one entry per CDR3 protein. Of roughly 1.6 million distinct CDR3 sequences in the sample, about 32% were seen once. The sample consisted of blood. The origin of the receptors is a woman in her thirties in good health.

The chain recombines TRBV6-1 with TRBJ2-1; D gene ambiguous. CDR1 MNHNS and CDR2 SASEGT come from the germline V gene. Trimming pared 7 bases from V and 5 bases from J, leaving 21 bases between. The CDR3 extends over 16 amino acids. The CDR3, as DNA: TGTGCCAGCAACGCCTATGCCGCACTACCAAACAATGAGCAGTTCTTC. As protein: CASNAYAALPNNEQFF.

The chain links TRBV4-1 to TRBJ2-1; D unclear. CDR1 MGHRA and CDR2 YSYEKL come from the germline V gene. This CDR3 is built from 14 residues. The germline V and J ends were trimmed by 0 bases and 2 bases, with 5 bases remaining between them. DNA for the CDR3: TGCGCCAGCAGCCAAGAAGGCCCCTACAATGAGCAGTTCTTC. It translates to CASSQEGPYNEQFF.

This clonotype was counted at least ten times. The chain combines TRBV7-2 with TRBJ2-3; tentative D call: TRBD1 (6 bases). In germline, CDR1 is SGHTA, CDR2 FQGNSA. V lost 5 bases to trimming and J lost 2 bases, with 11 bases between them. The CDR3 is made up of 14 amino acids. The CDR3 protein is CASSQGLNTDTQYF. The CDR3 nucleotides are TGTGCCAGCAGCCAGGGGCTTAACACAGATACGCAGTATTTT.

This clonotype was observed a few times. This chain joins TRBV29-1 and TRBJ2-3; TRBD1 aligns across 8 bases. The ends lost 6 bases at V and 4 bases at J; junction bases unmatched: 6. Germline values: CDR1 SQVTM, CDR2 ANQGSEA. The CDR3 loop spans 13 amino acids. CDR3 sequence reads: CSVDTGGPDTQYF. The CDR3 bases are TGCAGCGTGGATACAGGGGGTCCAGATACGCAGTATTTT.

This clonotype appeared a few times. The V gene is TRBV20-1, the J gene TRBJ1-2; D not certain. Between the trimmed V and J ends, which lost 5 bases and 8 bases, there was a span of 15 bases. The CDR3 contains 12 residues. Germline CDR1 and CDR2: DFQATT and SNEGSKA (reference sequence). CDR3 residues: CSALGSPSGYTF. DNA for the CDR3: TGCAGTGCTCTCGGCAGCCCCTCAGGCTACACCTTC.

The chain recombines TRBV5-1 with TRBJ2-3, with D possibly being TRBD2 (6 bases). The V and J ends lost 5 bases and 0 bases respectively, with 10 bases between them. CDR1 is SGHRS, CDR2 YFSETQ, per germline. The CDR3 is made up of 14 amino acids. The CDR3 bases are TGCGCCAGCAGGGGTCGGGGGAGCACAGATACGCAGTATTTT. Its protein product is CASRGRGSTDTQYF.

The CDR3 bases are TGCGCCAGCAGCAATCCCATAAGCCAGGCCGGTAATGAAAAACTGTTTTTT. It specifies CASSNPISQAGNEKLFF. The rearrangement links TRBV4-1 to TRBJ1-4, with unresolved D. Looked up from germline, CDR1 is MGHRA and CDR2 is YSYEKL. Trimming removed 5 bases at V and 4 bases at J, with 20 bases between. The CDR3 contains 17 residues.

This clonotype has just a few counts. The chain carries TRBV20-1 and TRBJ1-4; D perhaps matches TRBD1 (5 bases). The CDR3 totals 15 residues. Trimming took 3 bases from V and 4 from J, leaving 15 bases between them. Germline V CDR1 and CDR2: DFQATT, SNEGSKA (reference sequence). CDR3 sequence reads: CSASGPGTGNEKLFF. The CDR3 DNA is TGCAGTGCTAGTGGGCCCGGGACGGGTAATGAAAAACTGTTTTTT.

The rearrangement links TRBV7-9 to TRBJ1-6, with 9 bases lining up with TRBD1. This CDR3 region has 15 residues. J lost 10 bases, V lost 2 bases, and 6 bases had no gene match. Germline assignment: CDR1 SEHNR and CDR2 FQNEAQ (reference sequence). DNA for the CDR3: TGTGCCAGCAGCTTAACGGGACAGGGAAAGTCACCCCTCCACTTT. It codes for CASSLTGQGKSPLHF.

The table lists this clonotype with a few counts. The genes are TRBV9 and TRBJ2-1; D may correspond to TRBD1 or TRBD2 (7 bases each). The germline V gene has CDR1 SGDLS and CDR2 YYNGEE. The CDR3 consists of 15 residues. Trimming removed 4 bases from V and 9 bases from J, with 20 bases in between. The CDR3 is CASSPDTTGRGEQFF. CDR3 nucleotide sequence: TGTGCCAGCAGCCCCGACACGACAGGGAGGGGTGAGCAGTTCTTC.

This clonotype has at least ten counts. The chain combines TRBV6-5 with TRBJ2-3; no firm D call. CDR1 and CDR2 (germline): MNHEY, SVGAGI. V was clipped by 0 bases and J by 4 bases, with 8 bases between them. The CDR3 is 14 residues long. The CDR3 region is CASSYSPLSDTQYF. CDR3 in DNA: TGTGCCAGCAGTTACTCGCCTTTATCAGATACGCAGTATTTT.

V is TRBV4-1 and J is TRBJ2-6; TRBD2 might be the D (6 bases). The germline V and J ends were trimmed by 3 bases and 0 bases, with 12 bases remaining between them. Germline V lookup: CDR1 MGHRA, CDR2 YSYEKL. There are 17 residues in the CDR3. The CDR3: CASSHVRDSSGANVLTF. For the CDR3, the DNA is TGCGCCAGCAGCCACGTCCGGGACTCCTCTGGGGCCAACGTCCTGACTTTC.

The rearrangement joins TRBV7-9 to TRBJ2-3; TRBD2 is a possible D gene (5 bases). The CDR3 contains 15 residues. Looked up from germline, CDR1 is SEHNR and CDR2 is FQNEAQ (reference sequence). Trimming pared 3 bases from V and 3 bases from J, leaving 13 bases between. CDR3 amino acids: CASSFPLGATDTQYF. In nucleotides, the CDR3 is TGTGCCAGCAGCTTCCCTTTGGGAGCGACAGATACGCAGTATTTT.

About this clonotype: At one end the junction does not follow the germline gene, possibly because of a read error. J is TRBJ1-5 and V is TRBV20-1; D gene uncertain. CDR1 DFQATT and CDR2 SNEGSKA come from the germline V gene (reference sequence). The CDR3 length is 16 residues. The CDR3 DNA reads TGTAGTGCTAGAGATACCCCTAATCAGAGCAATCAGCCCCAGCATTTT. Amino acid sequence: CSARDTPNQSNQPQHF.

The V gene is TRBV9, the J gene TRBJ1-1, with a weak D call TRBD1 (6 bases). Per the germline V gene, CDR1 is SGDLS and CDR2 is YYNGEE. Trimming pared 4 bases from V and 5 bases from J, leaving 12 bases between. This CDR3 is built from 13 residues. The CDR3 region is CASSMGGGTEAFF. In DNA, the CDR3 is TGTGCCAGCAGCATGGGAGGGGGGACTGAAGCTTTCTTT.

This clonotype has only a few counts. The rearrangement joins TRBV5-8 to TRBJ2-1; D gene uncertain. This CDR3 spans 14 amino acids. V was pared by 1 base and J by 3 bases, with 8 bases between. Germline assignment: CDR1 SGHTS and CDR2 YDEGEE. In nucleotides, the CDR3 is TGTGCCAGCAGCTTGTCACACAGCTACAATGAGCAGTTCTTC. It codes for CASSLSHSYNEQFF. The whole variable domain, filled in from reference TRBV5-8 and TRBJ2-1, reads EAGVTQSPTHLIKTRGQQATLRCSPISGHTSVYWYQQALGLGLQFLLWYDEGEERNRGNFPPRFSGRQFPNYSSELNVNALELEDSALYLCASSLSHSYNEQFFGPGTRLTVL.

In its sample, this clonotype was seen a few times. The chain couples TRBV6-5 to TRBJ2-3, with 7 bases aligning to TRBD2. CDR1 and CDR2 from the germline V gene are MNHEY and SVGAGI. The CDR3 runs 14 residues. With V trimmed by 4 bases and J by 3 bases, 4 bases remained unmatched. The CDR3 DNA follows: TGTGCCAGCAGTTTGCGACTAGCTACAGATACGCAGTATTTT. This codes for CASSLRLATDTQYF.

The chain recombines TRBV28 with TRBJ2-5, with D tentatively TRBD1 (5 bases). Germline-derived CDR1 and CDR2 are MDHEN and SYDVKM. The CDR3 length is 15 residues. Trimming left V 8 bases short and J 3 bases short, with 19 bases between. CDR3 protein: CASRGSDRGKETQYF. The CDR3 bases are TGTGCCAGCCGAGGATCCGACAGAGGTAAAGAGACCCAGTACTTC. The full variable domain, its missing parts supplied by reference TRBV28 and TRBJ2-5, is DVKVTQSSRYLVKRTGEKVFLECVQDMDHENMFWYRQDPGLGLRLIYFSYDVKMKEKGDIPEGYSVSREKKERFSLILESASTNQTSMYLCASRGSDRGKETQYFGPGTRLLVL.